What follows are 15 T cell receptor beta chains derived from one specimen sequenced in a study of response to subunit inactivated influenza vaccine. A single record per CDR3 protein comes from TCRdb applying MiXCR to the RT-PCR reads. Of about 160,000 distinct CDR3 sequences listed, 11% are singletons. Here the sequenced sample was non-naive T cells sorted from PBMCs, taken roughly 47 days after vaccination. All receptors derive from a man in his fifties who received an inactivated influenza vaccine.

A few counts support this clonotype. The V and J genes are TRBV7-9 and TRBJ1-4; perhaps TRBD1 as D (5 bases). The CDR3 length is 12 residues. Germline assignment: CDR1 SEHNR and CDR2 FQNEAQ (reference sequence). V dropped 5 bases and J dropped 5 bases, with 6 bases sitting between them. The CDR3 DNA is TGTGCCAGCAGCGGGGCGAATGAAAAACTGTTTTTT. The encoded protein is CASSGANEKLFF.

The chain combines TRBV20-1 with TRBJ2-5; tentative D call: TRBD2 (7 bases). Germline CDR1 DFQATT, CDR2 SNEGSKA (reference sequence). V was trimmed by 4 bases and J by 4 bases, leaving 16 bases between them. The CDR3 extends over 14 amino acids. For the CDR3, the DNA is TGCAGTGCTAACAGGGAAGGGAGGGCAGAGACCCAGTACTTC. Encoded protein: CSANREGRAETQYF.

This CDR3 reads CASSSDLNVYEQYF. For the CDR3, the DNA is TGTGCCAGCAGCTCTGATTTAAACGTCTACGAGCAGTACTTC. The rearrangement links TRBV7-9 to TRBJ2-7; D is uncertain. Germline loops: CDR1 SEHNR, CDR2 FQNEAQ (reference sequence). This CDR3 contains 14 residues. Trimming took 4 bases from V and 3 from J, leaving 13 bases between them. Filled out from reference TRBV7-9 and TRBJ2-7, the complete variable domain reads DTGVSQNPRHKITKRGQNVTFRCDPISEHNRLYWYRQTLGQGPEFLTYFQNEAQLEKSRLLSDRFSAERPKGSFSTLEIQRTEQGDSAMYLCASSSDLNVYEQYFGPGTRLTVT.

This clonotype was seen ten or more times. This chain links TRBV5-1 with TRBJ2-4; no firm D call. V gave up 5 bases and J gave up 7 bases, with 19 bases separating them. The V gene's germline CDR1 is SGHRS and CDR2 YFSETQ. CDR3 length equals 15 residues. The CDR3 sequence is CASRALGPQKNIQYF. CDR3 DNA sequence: TGCGCCAGCAGAGCGTTAGGGCCCCAAAAGAACATTCAGTACTTC.

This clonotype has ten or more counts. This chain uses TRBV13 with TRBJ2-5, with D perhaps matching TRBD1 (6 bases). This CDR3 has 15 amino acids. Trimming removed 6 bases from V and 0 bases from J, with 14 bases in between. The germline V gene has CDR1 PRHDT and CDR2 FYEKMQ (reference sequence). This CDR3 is CASRWLGDNQETQYF. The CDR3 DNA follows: TGTGCCAGCAGATGGCTAGGGGACAACCAAGAGACCCAGTACTTC. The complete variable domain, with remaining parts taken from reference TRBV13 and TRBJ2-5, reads AAGVIQSPRHLIKEKRETATLKCYPIPRHDTVYWYQQGPGQDPQFLISFYEKMQSDKGSIPDRFSAQQFSDYHSELNMSSLELGDSALYFCASRWLGDNQETQYFGPGTRLLVL.

CDR3 in DNA: TGCAGTGCTAGCGTAGGACCTATGAACACTGAAGCTTTCTTT. Amino acid sequence: CSASVGPMNTEAFF. The rearrangement joins TRBV20-1 to TRBJ1-1; no definite D call. The CDR3 has 14 amino acids. Germline lookup yields CDR1 DFQATT and CDR2 SNEGSKA (reference sequence). With 3 bases removed from V and 0 bases from J, the gap between germline ends came to 11 bases.

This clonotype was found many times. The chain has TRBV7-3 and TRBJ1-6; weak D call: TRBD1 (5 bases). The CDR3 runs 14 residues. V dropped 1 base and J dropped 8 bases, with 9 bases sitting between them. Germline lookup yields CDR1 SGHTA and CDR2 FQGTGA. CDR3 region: CASSLNPGDSPLHF. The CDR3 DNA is TGTGCCAGCAGCTTAAATCCGGGGGATTCACCCCTCCACTTT.

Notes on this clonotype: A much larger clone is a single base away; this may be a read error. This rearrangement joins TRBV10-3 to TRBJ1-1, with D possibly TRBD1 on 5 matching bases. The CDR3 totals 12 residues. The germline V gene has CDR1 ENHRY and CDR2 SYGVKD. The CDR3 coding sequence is TGTGCCATCAGAAGGGAGGGGACTGAAGCTTACTTT. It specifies CAIRREGTEAYF.

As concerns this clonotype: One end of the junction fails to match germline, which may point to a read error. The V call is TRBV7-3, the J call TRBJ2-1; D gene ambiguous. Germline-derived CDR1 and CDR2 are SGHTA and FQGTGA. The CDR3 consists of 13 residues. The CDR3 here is CARSFGLINEQFF. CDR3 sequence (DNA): TGTGCCAGGAGCTTCGGGTTAATAAATGAGCAGTTCTTC.

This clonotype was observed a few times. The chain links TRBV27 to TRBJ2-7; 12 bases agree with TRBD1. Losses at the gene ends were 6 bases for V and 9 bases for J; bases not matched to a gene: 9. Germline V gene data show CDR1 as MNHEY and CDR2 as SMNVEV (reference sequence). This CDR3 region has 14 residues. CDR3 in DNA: TGTGCCAGCAGAAGACCGGGACAGGGGGCAGTGCAGTACTTC. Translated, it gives CASRRPGQGAVQYF.

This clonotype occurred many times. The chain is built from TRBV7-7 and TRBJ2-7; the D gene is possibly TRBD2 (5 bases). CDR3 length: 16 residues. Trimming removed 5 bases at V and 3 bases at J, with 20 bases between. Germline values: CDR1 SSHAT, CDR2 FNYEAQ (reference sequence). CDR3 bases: TGTGCCAGCAGCCCGATGGGAAAGGCGGGTTTCTACGAGCAGTACTTC. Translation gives CASSPMGKAGFYEQYF.

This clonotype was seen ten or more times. The CDR3 nucleotides are TGCAGCGTTCAAGGGACTAGCGGGGGAGCCTACGAGCAGTACTTC. Protein product: CSVQGTSGGAYEQYF. V gene TRBV29-1 combines with J gene TRBJ2-7, with 14 positions matching TRBD2. The CDR3 runs to 15 residues. The germline V gene encodes CDR1 SQVTM and CDR2 ANQGSEA. Trimming removed 5 bases from V and 2 bases from J; junction bases left unmatched: 5.

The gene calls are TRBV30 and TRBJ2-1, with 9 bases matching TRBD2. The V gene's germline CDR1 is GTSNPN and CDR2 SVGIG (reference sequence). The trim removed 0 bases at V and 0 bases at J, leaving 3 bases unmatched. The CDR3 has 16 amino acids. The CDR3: CAWSVRAGGSYNEQFF. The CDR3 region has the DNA TGTGCCTGGAGTGTACGAGCGGGGGGCTCCTACAATGAGCAGTTCTTC.

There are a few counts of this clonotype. DNA for the CDR3: TGTGCCAGCAGCCCCCCCGCGGGAGTCGGGGAGCTGTTTTTT. This encodes CASSPPAGVGELFF. The genes are TRBV11-2 and TRBJ2-2; 7 nucleotides align to TRBD2. V trimming: 5 bases; J trimming: 7 bases; junction bases outside the gene matches: 7. Germline V gene lookup returns CDR1 SGHAT and CDR2 FQNNGV. This CDR3 comprises 14 residues.

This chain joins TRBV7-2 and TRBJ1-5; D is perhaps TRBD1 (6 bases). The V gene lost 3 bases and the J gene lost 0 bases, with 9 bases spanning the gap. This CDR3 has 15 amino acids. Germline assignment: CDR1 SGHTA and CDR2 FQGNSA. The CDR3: CASSFGTPSNQPQHF. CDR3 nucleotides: TGTGCCAGCAGCTTTGGGACACCTAGCAATCAGCCCCAGCATTTT.